The sequence of this TCR beta chain was determined in a study of identical twins. Study-level results: Modeled out-of-frame TCR alpha sharing in monozygotic twins fell below observed levels.

As for this clonotype: Its specificity is not known.

TCRdb reanalysed the 5' RACE reads using MiXCR and keeps one entry per CDR3 protein. The sample has over 500,000 distinct CDR3 sequences; around 20% are singletons. The length of the CDR3 is 17 residues. V lost 6 bases and J 1 base, leaving 19 bases between the germline ends. CDR1 and CDR2 (germline): DFQATT, SNEGSKA (reference sequence). The same data also went into a second study, on T cells expressing NK-cell markers. That paper adds: Cells sorted as CD3+CD56+NKG2C+, CD3+CD56+NKG2C- and CD3+CD56-NKG2C+ T cells supplied the TCR beta repertoires.

The source is a woman between 18 and 29 years old in good health. Sequencing was carried out using CD4+ T cells sorted from blood. V gene TRBV20-1 combines with J gene TRBJ2-6; D may match TRBD1 or TRBD2 (5 bases each). CDR3 DNA: TGCAGTGCGGGGGATGGCAGGAGAAATTCTGGGGCCAACGTCCTGACTTTC. Translating gives CSAGDGRRNSGANVLTF.